What follows describes a single TCR beta chain. Trimming removed 3 bases from V and 4 bases from J, with 13 bases in between. This CDR3 region has 14 residues. Germline V gene data show CDR1 as SGHAT and CDR2 as FQNNGV. Participants were aged about 18 to 95 years, lived in under 30 US areas, and enrolled virtually. Clones were sequenced by immunoSEQ multiplex PCR, and TCRdb holds only the in-frame ones, with some missing. The sample has fewer than 300,000 clones; around 89% are singletons. The sample originates from a study of blood T cell repertoires in COVID-19. Looking at the study overall: In each case, the material was cDNA or gDNA derived from T cells, B-cell-depleted T cells, or PBMCs.

The clonotype was recovered from a man aged 40-49 years who had recovered from COVID-19. The chain links TRBV11-2 to TRBJ2-7; D perhaps matches TRBD1 (6 bases). The sample taken for sequencing was PBMCs or T cells enriched from blood (not recorded which). The CDR3 sequence: CASSFSQRGYEQYF. In DNA, the CDR3 is TGTGCCAGCAGCTTTTCCCAGAGGGGGTACGAGCAGTACTTC.